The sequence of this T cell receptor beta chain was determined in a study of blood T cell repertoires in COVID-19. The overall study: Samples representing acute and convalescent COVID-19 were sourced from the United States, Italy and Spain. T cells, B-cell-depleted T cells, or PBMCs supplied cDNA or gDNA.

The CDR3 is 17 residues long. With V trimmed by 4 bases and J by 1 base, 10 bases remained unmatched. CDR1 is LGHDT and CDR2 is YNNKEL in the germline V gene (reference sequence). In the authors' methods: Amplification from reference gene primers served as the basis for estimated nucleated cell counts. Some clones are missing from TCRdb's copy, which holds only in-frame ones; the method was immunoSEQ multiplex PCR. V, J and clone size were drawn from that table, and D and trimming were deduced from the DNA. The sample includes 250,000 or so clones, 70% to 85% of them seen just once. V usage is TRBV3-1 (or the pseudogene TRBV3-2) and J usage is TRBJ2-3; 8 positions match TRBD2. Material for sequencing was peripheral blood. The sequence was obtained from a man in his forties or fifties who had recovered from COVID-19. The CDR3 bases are TGTGCCAGCAGCCCCGCCGGTTCAGCGGGGGGCACAGATACGCAGTATTTT. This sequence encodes CASSPAGSAGGTDTQYF.